Each of the 26 T cell receptor beta chains below was sequenced from the same sample in a study of OX40 agonist ivuxolimab in advanced cancers. Generated by immunoSEQ multiplex PCR, the TCRdb table keeps only in-frame clones and is missing some. The data contain under 50,000 clones, 87% of them singletons. Sequencing used CD4+ or CD8+ T cells sorted from blood, obtained in a trial of the OX40 agonist ivuxolimab. The receptors stem from an adult with an advanced solid tumor such as melanoma, head and neck, liver or kidney cancer.

This sequence joins TRBV27 and TRBJ2-2, with D tentatively TRBD1 (5 bases). The CDR3 has 14 amino acids. CDR1 is MNHEY, CDR2 SMNVEV, per germline (reference sequence). The V and J ends lost 5 bases and 4 bases respectively, with 11 bases between them. The CDR3: CASSPATVTGELFF. For the CDR3, the DNA is TGTGCCAGCAGTCCCGCGACAGTCACCGGGGAGCTGTTTTTT.

This clone was seen a single time. The chain recombines TRBV29-1 with TRBJ1-4, with no clear D. Germline assignment: CDR1 SQVTM and CDR2 ANQGSEA. The CDR3 has 12 amino acids. V dropped 4 bases and J dropped 5 bases, with 8 bases sitting between them. The CDR3 DNA reads TGCAGCGTTGCGAGTGCCAATGAAAAACTGTTTTTT. This gives the protein CSVASANEKLFF. The full variable domain, rest sourced from reference TRBV29-1 and TRBJ1-4, is SAVISQKPSRDICQRGTSLTIQCQVDSQVTMMFWYRQQPGQSLTLIATANQGSEATYESGFVIDKFPISRPNLTFSTLTVSNMSPEDSSIYLCSVASANEKLFFGSGTQLSVL.

The chain has TRBV10-3 and TRBJ2-7, with D uncertain. The V gene's germline CDR1 is ENHRY and CDR2 SYGVKD. The V and J ends lost 3 bases and 0 bases respectively, with 15 bases between them. This CDR3 region has 16 residues. This chain's CDR3 is CAISDPLGKASYEQYF. The CDR3, as DNA: TGTGCCATCAGTGACCCCCTAGGTAAAGCCTCCTACGAGCAGTACTTC.

The gene calls are TRBV6-5 and TRBJ2-7; 7 nucleotides agree with TRBD1. Per germline, CDR1 MNHEY and CDR2 SVGAGI. The CDR3 has 14 amino acids. V trimming: 2 bases; J trimming: 4 bases; junction bases outside the gene matches: 5. The CDR3 DNA sequence: TGTGCCAGCAGTTACGGATCAGGGGGTTACGAGCAGTACTTC. Its protein is CASSYGSGGYEQYF.

The chain joins TRBV7-9 to TRBJ1-6; D is unresolved. V shed 0 bases and J shed 9 bases, with 9 bases lying between them. Germline CDR1 is SEHNR and CDR2 is FQNEAQ (reference sequence). The CDR3 extends over 14 amino acids. The CDR3 loop reads CASSLAETVSPLHF. For the CDR3, the DNA is TGTGCCAGCAGCTTAGCCGAGACCGTTTCACCCCTCCACTTT.

The J gene is TRBJ2-1, the V gene TRBV6-4, with D uncertain. With 2 bases removed from V and 7 bases from J, the gap between germline ends came to 6 bases. This CDR3 has 12 amino acids. Germline values: CDR1 MRHNA, CDR2 SNTAGT. CDR3 in DNA: TGTGCCAGCAGTGACGAGGCGAATGAGCAGTTCTTC. Protein product: CASSDEANEQFF.

This clone has only a few counts. The CDR3 DNA follows: TGTGCCAGCACGGACCAAGAGACCCAGTACTTC. This translates into CASTDQETQYF. The V call is TRBV6-9, the J call TRBJ2-5, with D hard to call. The CDR3 covers 11 residues. Per germline, CDR1 MNHGY and CDR2 SVAAGI. The germline V and J ends were trimmed by 7 bases and 0 bases, with 3 bases remaining between them.

As DNA, the CDR3 is TGTGGCACCGGGACACCATACCGAGGCTACACCTTC. Its translation: CGTGTPYRGYTF. This chain joins TRBV19 and TRBJ1-2, with a possible D match to TRBD1 (6 bases). Germline CDR1 LNHDA, CDR2 SQIVND (reference sequence). CDR3 length: 12 amino acids.

This clone came up a few times. The rearrangement uses TRBV2 and TRBJ2-1, with 13 bases identical to TRBD2. This CDR3 region has 19 residues. Per the germline V gene, CDR1 is SNHLY and CDR2 is FYNNEI. Germline trimming cut 1 base from V and 7 bases from J; bases unmatched to any gene: 13. The CDR3 loop is CASSEEGTSGDQSGNEQFF. The CDR3, as DNA: TGTGCCAGCAGTGAAGAAGGGACTAGCGGGGATCAATCGGGGAATGAGCAGTTCTTC.

The rearrangement links TRBV5-4 to TRBJ2-2; D is possibly TRBD2 (5 bases). Looked up from germline, CDR1 is SGHNT and CDR2 is YYREEE (reference sequence). The CDR3 is made up of 16 amino acids. V gave up 4 bases and J gave up 2 bases, with 15 bases separating them. Here the CDR3 reads CASSQPTGSNTGELFF. CDR3 DNA: TGTGCCAGCAGCCAGCCCACGGGGTCAAACACCGGGGAGCTGTTTTTT.

The rearrangement joins TRBV6-6 to TRBJ1-5; 7 bases align to TRBD1. Trimming cost V 7 bases and J 5 bases; bases outside gene matches: 5. The CDR3 runs to 13 residues. Germline-derived CDR1 and CDR2 are MNHNY and SVGAGI (reference sequence). This CDR3 is CASTGGLDQPQHF. The CDR3 DNA follows: TGTGCCAGCACAGGGGGATTGGATCAGCCCCAGCATTTT.

CDR3 loop: CASSRGTDREQYF. CDR3 nucleotides: TGTGCCAGCAGCCGCGGGACCGATCGGGAGCAGTACTTC. This sequence joins TRBV7-2 and TRBJ2-7; tentatively, D is TRBD2 (6 bases). V lost 5 bases, J lost 7 bases, and 15 bases lay in between. Per the germline V gene, CDR1 is SGHTA and CDR2 is FQGNSA. This CDR3 spans 13 amino acids.

The rearrangement joins TRBV6-1 to TRBJ2-5; D is possibly TRBD2 (5 bases). Germline CDR1 MNHNS, CDR2 SASEGT. CDR3 length equals 15 residues. V shed 7 bases and J shed 3 bases, with 18 bases lying between them. The CDR3 reads CASNPWSGNKETQYF. DNA of the CDR3: TGTGCCAGCAACCCCTGGTCGGGGAACAAAGAGACCCAGTACTTC.

The gene calls are TRBV10-3 and TRBJ2-1, with 10 bases fitting TRBD2. CDR3 size: 13 residues. Germline trimming cut 7 bases from V and 9 bases from J; bases unmatched to any gene: 6. Germline V CDR1 and CDR2: ENHRY, SYGVKD. This CDR3 is CAITGTSESEQFF. CDR3 nucleotides: TGTGCCATCACCGGGACTAGCGAAAGTGAGCAGTTCTTC.

J is TRBJ2-1 and V is TRBV2, with TRBD2 as a possible D gene (5 bases). The CDR3 consists of 13 residues. Germline V gene sequence: CDR1 SNHLY, CDR2 FYNNEI. V was clipped by 6 bases and J by 3 bases, with 9 bases between them. The CDR3 here is CASRRADYNEQFF. CDR3 DNA sequence: TGTGCCAGCAGGCGAGCGGACTACAATGAGCAGTTCTTC. The variable domain in full, completed from reference TRBV2 and TRBJ2-1, reads EPEVTQTPSHQVTQMGQEVILRCVPISNHLYFYWYRQILGQKVEFLVSFYNNEISEKSEIFDDQFSVERPDGSNFTLKIRSTKLEDSAMYFCASRRADYNEQFFGPGTRLTVL.

The chain has TRBV18 and TRBJ2-7; possibly TRBD1 for D (6 bases). Germline CDR1 KGHSH, CDR2 LQKENI. Deletions cut 8 bases from V and 5 bases from J, with 16 bases between. The CDR3 runs to 13 residues. As DNA, the CDR3 is TGTGCCAGCGCCCAGGGGTATTCTGACGAGCAGTACTTC. Translated: CASAQGYSDEQYF.

The rearrangement joins TRBV29-1 to TRBJ2-3; no reliable D call. The germline gives CDR1 SQVTM, CDR2 ANQGSEA. This CDR3 is 13 amino acids long. Trimming removed 5 bases from V and 0 bases from J, with 9 bases in between. This chain's CDR3 is CSVPSPSTDTQYF. The CDR3 DNA reads TGCAGCGTTCCCAGTCCTAGCACAGATACGCAGTATTTT.

The V gene is TRBV7-2, the J gene TRBJ2-3; D could derive from TRBD1 or TRBD2 (6 bases each). The V and J ends lost 7 bases and 2 bases respectively, with 19 bases between them. The CDR3 contains 16 residues. Germline-derived CDR1 and CDR2 are SGHTA and FQGNSA. The CDR3 loop is CASIPFRGGPTDTQYF. CDR3 nucleotide sequence: TGTGCCAGCATTCCATTTCGAGGGGGGCCCACAGATACGCAGTATTTT.

This clone was found a few times. The rearrangement uses TRBV2 and TRBJ1-2, with D possibly matching TRBD1 (5 bases). The CDR3 sequence is 11 residues long. V was pared by 6 bases and J by 8 bases, with 10 bases between. Looked up from germline, CDR1 is SNHLY and CDR2 is FYNNEI. The CDR3 sequence is CASRGEGGYTF. The CDR3 DNA sequence: TGTGCCAGCAGGGGGGAGGGAGGCTACACCTTC.

This clone showed up just a few times. In DNA form, the CDR3 reads TGTGCCAGCTCAGAGAGCCTTGATCAGCCCCAGCATTTT. Encoded protein: CASSESLDQPQHF. This chain joins TRBV18 and TRBJ1-5, with D unresolved. This CDR3 spans 13 amino acids. The germline gives CDR1 KGHSH, CDR2 LQKENI. The ends were cut back, 5 bases at V and 5 bases at J, with 10 bases in the middle.

This clone showed up just once. The CDR3 bases are TGTGCCAGCAGCTTAACTGCCTCGGGGGATACGCAGTATTTT. Its translation is CASSLTASGDTQYF. This chain links TRBV7-3 with TRBJ2-3, with D tentatively TRBD2 (5 bases). The V gene's germline CDR1 is SGHTA and CDR2 FQGTGA. The CDR3 runs to 14 residues. V lost 0 bases and J 6 bases, leaving 10 bases between the germline ends.

The V gene is TRBV29-1, the J gene TRBJ1-1; D unresolved. Per germline, CDR1 SQVTM and CDR2 ANQGSEA. Trimming took 0 bases from V and 4 from J, leaving 9 bases between them. This CDR3 has 13 amino acids. The CDR3 DNA reads as TGCAGCGTTGAAGAGCCTAGCGGCACTGAAGCTTTCTTT. Amino acid sequence: CSVEEPSGTEAFF.

This clone occurred a few times. The J gene is TRBJ1-2, the V gene TRBV27, with D unresolved. Germline V lookup: CDR1 MNHEY, CDR2 SMNVEV (reference sequence). The V end was cut by 5 bases, the J end by 8 bases, with 15 bases between. The CDR3 covers 13 residues. CDR3 nucleotide sequence: TGTGCCAGCAGTGAGGGCGGTCGGGTAGGCTACACCTTC. It translates to CASSEGGRVGYTF.

The chain joins TRBV5-6 to TRBJ1-4, with a tentative D call TRBD1 (5 bases). The germline gives CDR1 SGHDT, CDR2 YYEEEE. V was trimmed by 6 bases and J by 6 bases, leaving 21 bases between them. This CDR3 spans 16 amino acids. CDR3 bases: TGTGCCAGCATCGGGGGAGCCGACAAGGGCTATGAAAAACTGTTTTTT. Translated: CASIGGADKGYEKLFF.

The rearrangement links TRBV28 to TRBJ1-5; 7 bases are shared with TRBD1. V lost 6 bases and J lost 2; bases outside the gene matches: 10. Germline V lookup: CDR1 MDHEN, CDR2 SYDVKM. The CDR3 is 16 amino acids. The CDR3 DNA is TGTGCCAGCAGAAGGACAGGAGAAGTTGGCAATCAGCCCCAGCATTTT. As protein: CASRRTGEVGNQPQHF.

V and J are TRBV7-3 and TRBJ2-1; D possibly corresponds to TRBD2 (6 bases). The CDR3 length is 16 residues. With 5 bases removed from V and 6 bases from J, the gap between germline ends came to 20 bases. The germline gives CDR1 SGHTA, CDR2 FQGTGA. The DNA of the CDR3 is TGTGCCAGCAGCCCCACAGGAGGGAGTCGGGTCAATGAGCAGTTCTTC. This encodes CASSPTGGSRVNEQFF.